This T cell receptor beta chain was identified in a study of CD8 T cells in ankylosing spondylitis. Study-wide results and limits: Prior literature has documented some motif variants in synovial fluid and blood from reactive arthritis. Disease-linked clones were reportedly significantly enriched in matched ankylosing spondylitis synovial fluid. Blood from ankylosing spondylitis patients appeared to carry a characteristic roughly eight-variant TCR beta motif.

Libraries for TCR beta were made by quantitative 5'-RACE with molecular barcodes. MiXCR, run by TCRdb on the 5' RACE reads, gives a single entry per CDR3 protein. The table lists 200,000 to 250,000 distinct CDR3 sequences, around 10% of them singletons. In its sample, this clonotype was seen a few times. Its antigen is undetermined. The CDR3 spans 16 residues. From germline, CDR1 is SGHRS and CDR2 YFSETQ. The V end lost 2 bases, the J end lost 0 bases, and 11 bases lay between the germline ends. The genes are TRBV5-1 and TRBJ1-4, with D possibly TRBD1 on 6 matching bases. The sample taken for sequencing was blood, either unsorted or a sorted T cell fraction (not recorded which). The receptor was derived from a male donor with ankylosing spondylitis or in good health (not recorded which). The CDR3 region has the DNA TGCGCCAGCAGCTTTACAGGGATTGCAACTAATGAAAAACTGTTTTTT. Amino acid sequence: CASSFTGIATNEKLFF.